This TCR beta chain was identified during a study of blood T cells in healthy people across ages (dated by TCRdb to about 2015). As for the study more broadly: In model experiments, template switching captured about one uniquely barcoded TCR beta cDNA molecule for every two T cells. The study analyzed two additional independent replicas of 1 million unique cDNA reads from the same blood draw for two donors, one aged 18 to 30 and one aged 80 or older. To avoid experimental bias, donors of different ages were randomly spread across the sequencing lanes. The donors were split into four age groups: young (average 16 years), middle-aged (more than 35), aged (62) and long-lived (82). The study measured age-related changes in TCR beta repertoire diversity using deep sequencing normalized with unique cDNA molecular identifiers. The paper's findings and limits, for the study overall: Estimates of total diversity from one million sequenced T cells were regarded as lower bounds and underestimates. The CMV infection status of donors was not known, potentially confounding age-related changes in expanded clonotypes. Observed TCR beta diversity per million T cells fell roughly linearly with age, and a significant reduction was already apparent by age around 40. Since profiling was done on bulk unsorted PBMCs, naive and antigen-experienced compartments could not be conclusively compared. The long-lived group showed more naive CD4+ T cells, fewer expanded clones and increased TCR diversity than the aged group, suggesting age selection. Observed TCR beta diversity correlated strongly with the percentage of naive T cells measured by flow cytometry.

This clonotype has a handful of counts. There is no known antigen for this receptor. The input lacks base qualities; no much larger clone sits a single base away. Receptor libraries were prepared by 5' RACE. Instrument on record: Illumina HiSeq 2500. A second about 7 to 11 cycle PCR used a sample-barcoded 5' primer and a J-beta primer mix. A template-switch 5' adaptor carrying 12 random nucleotides introduced a unique molecular identifier onto each TCR beta cDNA molecule. Each sample yielded at least 3 million CDR3-containing paired-end reads. First-strand cDNA was synthesized from all RNA with the Mint cDNA synthesis kit, primed by a TRBC-specific oligonucleotide. Following uracil-DNA glycosylase treatment, all cDNA underwent a first 18-cycle PCR with the universal primers M1SS and BC2_uni_R. The authors processed their data as follows. Normalization of each sample was performed by random selection of 1 million high-quality reads, each carrying a distinct molecular identifier. Reads sharing molecular identifiers were discarded rather than binned into consensus sequences. MiTCR, set to a Q25 quality threshold and the strictest error-elimination algorithm, was used for CDR3 identification, clonotype clustering and error correction. A nonparametric unseen species model with Euler transformation was used to estimate lower-bound total TCR beta diversity. Through fastp at Q25 and MiXCR, TCRdb rebuilt clones from the public reads, retaining in-frame beta chains. Every CDR3 protein is listed once, alongside the most common genes and DNA of its rows. These V and J calls derive from TCRdb rather than the authors' analysis. For this sample the table gives 980,000 or so distinct CDR3 sequences, of which about 44% were detected only once. The ten top clones hold around an eighth of the sample.

The CDR3 runs 13 residues from the cysteine to the phenylalanine. Only the CDR3 DNA is retained, 39 bases long and in frame from the first base. CDR1 is given as KGHSH and CDR2 as LQKENI, both from the germline V gene. The junction shows trimming of 5 bases on V and 5 bases on J, and the gene matches do not reach 5 bases of it. The donors were 40 or so Caucasian individuals from Russia, aged roughly 6 to 100 years, who were systemically healthy. About 9.6 milliliters of peripheral blood were collected from each donor into EDTA-treated Vacutainer tubes. Ficoll-Paque density-gradient centrifugation was used to isolate PBMCs, with at least 7 million obtained per sample. Trizol reagent was used to extract total RNA from PBMCs, with at least 5.5 micrograms per sample. The percentages of naive CD45RAhigh/CD27high T cells were determined by flow cytometry on a PBMC aliquot from every donor.

The source is a man in his thirties or forties in good health. The rearranged segments are TRBV18 and TRBJ2-7; TRBD2 lines up with 8 middle nucleotides. The material sequenced was blood. The CDR3 region reads CASSTGLEDEQYF. The DNA is as follows: TGTGCCAGCTCAACGGGACTAGAAGACGAGCAGTACTTC.